The 17 T cell receptor beta chains below all came from one sample that was sequenced in a study of T-cell reconstitution after alpha-beta-depleted transplantation in children. A library of TCRbeta sequences, prepared with unique molecular identifiers, was generated. TCRdb itself ran the PCR reads through MiXCR, one entry per CDR3 protein. This table has just over 350,000 distinct CDR3 sequences, about an eighth appearing once. The input for sequencing was PBMCs, taken from the stem cell graft. The receptor source for this set is a human donor who donated a stem cell graft to a child with Fanconi anemia.

The chain links TRBV12-3 or TRBV12-4 to TRBJ1-1, with D perhaps TRBD1 (6 bases). The germline V and J ends were trimmed by 4 bases and 4 bases, with 16 bases remaining between them. The CDR3 contains 15 residues. This CDR3 reads CASSSNGQTSTEAFF. CDR3 sequence (DNA): TGTGCCAGCAGTTCCAACGGACAGACAAGCACTGAAGCTTTCTTT.

J is TRBJ2-2 and V is TRBV20-1; maybe TRBD2 (5 bases). Trimming took off 0 bases at V and 3 bases at J, with 11 bases between the two ends. CDR3 length equals 15 residues. Germline V CDR1 and CDR2: DFQATT, SNEGSKA (reference sequence). The CDR3 loop is CSARDPGKDTGELFF. The CDR3 region has the DNA TGCAGTGCTAGAGATCCCGGGAAAGACACCGGGGAGCTGTTTTTT.

The V call is TRBV12-3 or TRBV12-4, the J call TRBJ1-2, with D perhaps matching TRBD1 (5 bases). The CDR3 sequence is 14 residues long. V lost 3 bases to trimming and J lost 4 bases, with 12 bases between them. CDR3 in amino acids: CASSLQEGPYGYTF. CDR3 DNA sequence: TGTGCCAGCAGTTTGCAGGAGGGGCCCTATGGCTACACCTTC.

This clonotype was observed a handful of times. V and J are TRBV5-1 and TRBJ2-3, with D uncertain. This CDR3 is built from 14 residues. V was trimmed by 0 bases and J by 0 bases, leaving 5 bases between them. Looked up from germline, CDR1 is SGHRS and CDR2 is YFSETQ. DNA of the CDR3: TGCGCCAGCAGCTTGGGTCATAGCACAGATACGCAGTATTTT. The encoded protein is CASSLGHSTDTQYF.

On this clonotype: Lacking the conserved final phenylalanine or tryptophan, this CDR3 likely reflects a read error. The J gene is TRBJ2-2, the V gene TRBV18, with 8 bases matching TRBD2. V gave up 3 bases and J gave up 0 bases; unmatched junction bases: 3. CDR1 and CDR2 from the germline V gene are KGHSH and LQKENI. The CDR3 is 16 residues long. The CDR3, as DNA: TGTGCCAGCTCACCGCGGGGGGTCGCGAACACCGGGGAGCTGTTTTGT. It encodes CASSPRGVANTGELFC.

This clonotype appeared many times. The junction shows a germline mismatch at one end, possibly a read error. The genes are TRBV28 and TRBJ2-5; D is possibly TRBD2 (6 bases). The CDR3 length is 12 residues. From germline, CDR1 is MDHEN and CDR2 SYDVKM. DNA of the CDR3: TGTGCCAGCAGTTCCCGGGACTTACTAAGTTCCTTC. Translated: CASSSRDLLSSF.

This clonotype was picked up one time. The V call is TRBV2, the J call TRBJ2-7; perhaps TRBD1 as D (5 bases). Germline CDR1 is SNHLY and CDR2 is FYNNEI. There are 13 residues in the CDR3. Trimming left V 5 bases short and J 3 bases short, with 11 bases between. The CDR3 reads CASSRQSNYEQYV. The CDR3 nucleotides read TGTGCCAGCAGTCGACAGAGCAACTACGAGCAGTACGTC.

This clonotype was picked up many times. The rearrangement uses TRBV12-3 or TRBV12-4 and TRBJ1-1; D remains ambiguous. Trimming took 7 bases from V and 0 from J, leaving 9 bases between them. CDR3 length: 13 amino acids. The chain's CDR3 is CASTLSLNTEAFF. The CDR3 nucleotides are TGTGCCAGCACTCTTAGCTTGAACACTGAAGCTTTCTTT.

This clonotype turned up a few times. The chain combines TRBV29-1 with TRBJ2-2; unclear D gene. V was cut by 7 bases and J by 7 bases, with 13 bases left in between. The germline V gene has CDR1 SQVTM and CDR2 ANQGSEA. The CDR3 has 12 amino acids. The CDR3: CSAVQGGGELFF. The CDR3, as DNA: TGCAGCGCCGTTCAAGGCGGCGGGGAGCTGTTTTTT.

The sample holds many counts of this clonotype. The J gene is TRBJ2-5, the V gene TRBV20-1; D is unresolved. This CDR3 region has 12 residues. V was pared by 3 bases and J by 5 bases, with 10 bases between. Per the germline V gene, CDR1 is DFQATT and CDR2 is SNEGSKA (reference sequence). CDR3 bases: TGCAGTGCTAGGAACGCTGGGGAGACCCAGTACTTC. Residues: CSARNAGETQYF.

This clonotype was seen many times. The chain is built from TRBV6-2 or TRBV6-3 and TRBJ2-1, with 8 bases aligning to TRBD2. Germline V gene sequence: CDR1 MNHEY, CDR2 SVGEGT. Unmatched junction bases numbered 9, after V lost 10 bases and J lost 7 bases. The CDR3 is 13 amino acids. In DNA, the CDR3 is TGTGCCACCAAGTTTAGCGGGGAAAATGAGCAGTTCTTC. Protein product: CATKFSGENEQFF.

CDR3 residues: CASSPFDRAFSNTGELFF. CDR3 coding DNA: TGTGCCAGCAGCCCCTTCGATCGGGCCTTCTCGAACACCGGGGAGCTGTTTTTT. V is TRBV4-2 and J is TRBJ2-2; D is ambiguous. The V end was cut by 4 bases, the J end by 0 bases, with 18 bases between. Germline V CDR1 and CDR2: LGHNA, YNFKEQ. The CDR3 length is 18 residues.

This clonotype appeared a few times. The chain recombines TRBV7-2 with TRBJ2-1; TRBD2 matches 8 bases. With V trimmed by 1 base and J by 14 bases, 10 bases remained unmatched. CDR1 is SGHTA and CDR2 is FQGNSA in the germline V gene. This CDR3 comprises 14 residues. The CDR3, as DNA: TGTGCCAGCAGCTTAGGCGGGGGGCCCAGCGGGGAGTTCTTC. Translation: CASSLGGGPSGEFF.

A few counts support this clonotype. The chain recombines TRBV7-9 with TRBJ1-1; D is uncertain. Germline assignment: CDR1 SEHNR and CDR2 FQNEAQ (reference sequence). The CDR3 spans 13 residues. With 4 bases removed from V and 5 bases from J, the gap between germline ends came to 11 bases. In DNA form, the CDR3 reads TGTGCCAGCAGCTCCCCTTGGGAGACTGAAGCTTTCTTT. Its protein product is CASSSPWETEAFF.

This clonotype was detected a few times. V is TRBV5-1 and J is TRBJ2-7, with D perhaps TRBD2 (6 bases). Trimming stripped 5 bases from V and 5 bases from J, with 14 bases between. This CDR3 contains 13 residues. Germline CDR1 and CDR2: SGHRS and YFSETQ. The CDR3: CASSNQGGHEQYF. CDR3 coding DNA: TGCGCCAGCAGTAACCAGGGAGGTCACGAGCAGTACTTC.

This clonotype appeared many times. This chain connects TRBV4-3 to TRBJ2-2; D ambiguous. CDR1 is LGHNA and CDR2 is YSLEER in the germline V gene. Trimming pared 1 base from V and 6 bases from J, leaving 6 bases between. The length of the CDR3 is 13 residues. CDR3 sequence (DNA): TGCGCCAGCAGCCAAGCTCGATCCGGGGAGCTGTTTTTT. The encoded protein is CASSQARSGELFF.

In its sample, this clonotype was seen many times. The chain uses TRBV24-1 and TRBJ2-3, with TRBD2 identical over 8 bases. CDR3 length: 16 amino acids. Germline assignment: CDR1 KGHDR and CDR2 SFDVKD. J was trimmed by 5 bases and V by 3 bases; bases with no gene match: 9. CDR3 in DNA: TGTGCCACCAGTGATCGGATAGCGGGGTCGGAAGATACGCAGTATTTT. It yields the protein CATSDRIAGSEDTQYF.